One and the same sample provided the 2 T cell receptor beta chains below, sequenced in a study of response to subunit inactivated influenza vaccine. Each CDR3 protein gets one entry after TCRdb re-called the RT-PCR reads with MiXCR. This repertoire shows 550,000 to 800,000 distinct CDR3 sequences, roughly 14% found once; its top ten account for roughly 10%. Sequences were derived from PBMCs from blood, sampled about 12 days after vaccination. These receptors were collected from a middle-aged man who received an inactivated influenza vaccine.

This clonotype came up a few times. The chain combines TRBV12-3 or TRBV12-4 with TRBJ1-1; D may be TRBD1 (5 bases). The CDR3 consists of 13 residues. The V and J ends lost 6 bases and 5 bases respectively, with 13 bases between them. The CDR3, as DNA: TGTGCCAGCAGGTGGGGGGAGGGGACTGAAGCTTTCTTT. This sequence encodes CASRWGEGTEAFF.

This clonotype was counted a single time. The chain links TRBV5-1 to TRBJ1-5; the D is unclear. Trimming removed 0 bases at V and 1 base at J, with 11 bases between. Looked up from germline, CDR1 is SGHRS and CDR2 is YFSETQ. The CDR3 has 16 amino acids. CDR3 in DNA: TGCGCCAGCAGCTTGGGGGTCATAGGGAGCAATCAGCCCCAGCATTTT. Its translation: CASSLGVIGSNQPQHF.